This T cell receptor beta chain was found in a study of T-cell memory formation after mild COVID-19. TCRdb itself ran the 5' RACE reads through MiXCR, one entry per CDR3 protein. Here the sample spans around 340,000 distinct CDR3 sequences, 15% to 20% being singletons. The sequencing input was PBMCs or a T cell subset sorted from them (not recorded which). This clonotype was obtained from a man between 18 and 29 years old who had mild COVID-19 (a few samples of this study predate the infection). Cell type and time point are not known.

CDR3 in amino acids: CASSLAGQTTTDTQYF. CDR3 nucleotides: TGTGCCAGCAGCTTAGCGGGGCAGACTACCACAGATACGCAGTATTTT. The rearrangement uses TRBV7-2 and TRBJ2-3; D possibly uses TRBD1 or TRBD2 (5 bases each). Germline CDR1 reads SGHTA; CDR2 reads FQGNSA. V gave up 0 bases and J gave up 2 bases, with 12 bases separating them. The CDR3 is 16 residues long.